What follows is one TCR beta chain and its context. The antigen is unknown. The data were obtained in a study of early stage breast cancer tumors. Study-level results: Tumors had about 2.4-fold higher T cell density and higher clonality than adjacent normal breast tissue.

CDR3 length: 13 amino acids. Germline lookup yields CDR1 MNHEY and CDR2 SMNVEV (reference sequence). Trimming cost V 3 bases and J 1 base, with 6 bases left between them. The table came from immunoSEQ multiplex PCR; TCRdb's copy has only in-frame clones and leaves some out. The sample consists of about 58,000 clones, 60% to 85% of them appearing once. Sequencing used blood. The TCR comes from a person aged 25 to 40 with breast cancer. The genes are TRBV27 and TRBJ2-5; D ambiguous. CDR3 loop: CASSFGSQETQYF. CDR3 DNA: TGTGCCAGCAGTTTTGGGTCCCAAGAGACCCAGTACTTC.